The TCR beta chain described here comes from a study of human T cells and chemical hapten exposure. What the library attached to individual cDNA molecules were unique molecular identifiers. In the authors' workflow: Samples contained a median of roughly 100,000 TCRs, with a range of about 23,224 to 700,000. TCRdb independently ran MiXCR on the RACE reads; one entry per CDR3 protein. TCRdb's processing, not the authors', yielded these V and J calls. The table has 35,000 to 45,000 distinct CDR3 sequences, about 9.8% seen once. Study results and caveats: It was expanded TCRs that formed significantly more large CDR3 similarity clusters than controls did.

This clonotype occurred many times. Its antigen is undetermined. Time point in this sample: patch test 2, 6 weeks after DPC sensitization. Treatment reported: therapeutic diphenylcyclopropenone sensitization with weekly scalp DPC. The sequencing used whole blood, collected in connection with sensitization to the hapten diphenylcyclopropenone (DPC). The clonotype was recovered from a woman in her thirties or forties with alopecia areata. Some clones in this sample may be carry-over from other donors' samples.

In DNA, the CDR3 is TGTGCCACCGATATCCAGGGGGGAGGGTTGGCCGGGGAGCTGTTTTTT. It translates to CATDIQGGGLAGELFF. This sequence joins TRBV6-1 and TRBJ2-2; TRBD1 or TRBD2 may be the D gene (7 bases each). CDR1 is MNHNS, CDR2 SASEGT, per germline. CDR3 length: 16 residues. V shed 10 bases and J shed 6 bases, with 24 bases lying between them.